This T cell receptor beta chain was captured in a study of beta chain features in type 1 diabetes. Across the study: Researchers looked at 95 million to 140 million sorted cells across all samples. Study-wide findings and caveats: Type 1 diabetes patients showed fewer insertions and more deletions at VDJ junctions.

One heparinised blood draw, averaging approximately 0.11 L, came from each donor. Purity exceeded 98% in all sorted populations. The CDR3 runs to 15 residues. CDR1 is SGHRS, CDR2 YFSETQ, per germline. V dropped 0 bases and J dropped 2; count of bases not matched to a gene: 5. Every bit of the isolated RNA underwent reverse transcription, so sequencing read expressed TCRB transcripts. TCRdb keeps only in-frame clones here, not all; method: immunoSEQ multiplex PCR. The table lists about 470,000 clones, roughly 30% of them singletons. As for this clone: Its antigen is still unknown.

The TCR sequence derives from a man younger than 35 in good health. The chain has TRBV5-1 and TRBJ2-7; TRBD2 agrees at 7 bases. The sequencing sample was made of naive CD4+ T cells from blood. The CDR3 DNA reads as TGCGCCAGCAGCTTGGGCCTAGCGGAGACCTACGAGCAGTACTTC. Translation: CASSLGLAETYEQYF.